The 3 T cell receptor beta chains below were found in one sample sequenced in a study of blood T cell repertoires in COVID-19. Data came from immunoSEQ multiplex PCR; TCRdb stores just in-frame clones and leaves some out. The data contain about 73,000 clones, 65% to 85% of them singletons. Sequencing was performed on peripheral blood. Receptors originate from a human donor in a cohort sampled during active COVID-19.

This chain uses TRBV6-5 with TRBJ2-7, with TRBD1 identical over 9 bases. The CDR3 is 15 amino acids. Germline CDR1 is MNHEY and CDR2 is SVGAGI. The ends lost 6 bases at V and 3 bases at J; junction bases unmatched: 9. DNA of the CDR3: TGTGCCAGCAGACTTAGCTTGGACAGGGGCTACGAGCAGTACTTC. Translating it yields CASRLSLDRGYEQYF.

The chain couples TRBV3-1 (or the pseudogene TRBV3-2) to TRBJ1-5; 11 nucleotides align to TRBD1. Germline V gene sequence: CDR1 LGHDT, CDR2 YNNKEL (reference sequence). Trimming at V came to 6 bases and at J to 7 bases, leaving 8 bases not matched to a gene. The CDR3 is 15 residues long. In nucleotides, the CDR3 is TGTGCCAGCAGTCCCGGACAGGGGGCGCGGCAGCCCCAGCATTTT. Translation gives CASSPGQGARQPQHF.

V and J are TRBV5-6 and TRBJ2-4, with 8 bases identical to TRBD1. V lost 1 base and J lost 13; bases outside the gene matches: 7. CDR3 length: 13 residues. Germline V lookup: CDR1 SGHDT, CDR2 YYEEEE. The CDR3 coding sequence is TGTGCCAGCAGCTTGTCCGGACAGGGCTCCCAGTACTTC. Its protein is CASSLSGQGSQYF.